This TCR beta chain appears in the sequencing data of a study of beta chain features in type 1 diabetes. This clone appeared a few times. Its antigen is currently unknown. Sorting gave populations that all exceeded 98% purity. Every bit of the isolated RNA underwent reverse transcription, so sequencing read expressed TCRB transcripts. Method: immunoSEQ multiplex PCR; TCRdb's copy keeps in-frame clones and lacks some. The table records some 400,000 clones, more than 13% of them present only once. The germline V gene encodes CDR1 SGDLS and CDR2 YYNGEE. Deletions cut 2 bases from V and 0 bases from J, with 11 bases between. This CDR3 is built from 15 residues. Study observations and caveats: Individuals with type 1 diabetes displayed fewer insertions and more deletions at VDJ junctions. When Type 1 diabetes patients were examined, their TCRB CDR3s proved moderately but significantly shorter in all four CD4+ subsets.

The gene calls are TRBV9 and TRBJ1-1; D call uncertain. The material sequenced was naive CD4+ T cells from blood. The sequence was collected from a woman aged 18-30 years in good health. The CDR3 region is CASSVQTDLNTEAFF. CDR3 sequence (DNA): TGTGCCAGCAGCGTCCAAACGGACTTGAACACTGAAGCTTTCTTT.